Below are 30 T cell receptor beta chains sequenced from a single sample in a study of cytomegalovirus exposure and HLA in healthy donors. Vbeta (60) and Jbeta (13) primers were used in the PCR. Sequenced by immunoSEQ multiplex PCR; TCRdb stores in-frame clones only, minus some. The table shows approximately 180,000 clones, with about 80% occurring only once. The specimen sequenced was PBMCs. These receptors were obtained from a woman in her 30s in good health and CMV-seronegative.

There are a few counts of this clone. The chain is built from TRBV6-5 and TRBJ2-7, with 7 bases aligning to TRBD1. This CDR3 spans 16 amino acids. Germline CDR1 and CDR2: MNHEY and SVGAGI. V shed 0 bases and J 3 bases; nucleotides not matched to a gene: 8. The CDR3 sequence is CASSYSFGQVNYEQYF. The CDR3 DNA follows: TGTGCCAGCAGTTACTCTTTTGGACAGGTCAACTACGAGCAGTACTTC.

This sequence joins TRBV27 and TRBJ1-5; TRBD1 agrees at 7 bases. Per the germline V gene, CDR1 is MNHEY and CDR2 is SMNVEV (reference sequence). CDR3 length: 15 residues. J was trimmed by 6 bases and V by 2 bases; bases with no gene match: 7. The CDR3 sequence: CASSLKEGARQPQHF. CDR3 nucleotide sequence: TGTGCCAGCAGTTTAAAAGAGGGGGCTCGTCAGCCCCAGCATTTT.

The chain recombines TRBV6-5 with TRBJ2-2; TRBD2 aligns across 7 bases. The CDR3 runs 13 residues. CDR1 is MNHEY and CDR2 is SVGAGI in the germline V gene. Trimming removed 8 bases from V and 4 bases from J; junction bases left unmatched: 4. The CDR3 DNA sequence: TGTGCCAGCTTGGGGGGGGGCACCGGGGAGCTGTTTTTT. Protein: CASLGGGTGELFF.

The rearrangement joins TRBV5-1 to TRBJ2-1; 7 positions match TRBD1. Germline CDR1 reads SGHRS; CDR2 reads YFSETQ. The CDR3 sequence is 14 residues long. V lost 5 bases and J lost 7; bases outside the gene matches: 9. The CDR3 DNA reads as TGCGCCAGCAGACCCGACAGGGTAATGAATGAGCAGTTCTTC. It codes for CASRPDRVMNEQFF.

This rearrangement joins TRBV5-1 to TRBJ1-1; a possible D gene is TRBD1 (5 bases). The CDR3 consists of 13 residues. Germline-derived CDR1 and CDR2 are SGHRS and YFSETQ. V shed 3 bases and J shed 6 bases, with 12 bases lying between them. CDR3 protein: CASSSRQFSEAFF. Here the CDR3 DNA reads TGCGCCAGCAGCTCCCGACAGTTCTCTGAAGCTTTCTTT.

The chain has TRBV28 and TRBJ1-2; D remains ambiguous. V gave up 6 bases and J gave up 8 bases, with 22 bases separating them. The CDR3 sequence is 15 residues long. Germline lookup yields CDR1 MDHEN and CDR2 SYDVKM. The CDR3 region is CASREVGSGLRGYTF. CDR3 sequence (DNA): TGTGCCAGCAGAGAGGTAGGGTCCGGACTTCGGGGCTACACCTTC.

The chain recombines TRBV11-2 with TRBJ2-7; the D is unclear. The V end was cut by 1 base, the J end by 6 bases, with 7 bases between. The CDR3 contains 12 residues. Germline V gene lookup returns CDR1 SGHAT and CDR2 FQNNGV. The CDR3 region is CASSLVLGEQYF. The CDR3 nucleotides read TGTGCCAGCAGCTTAGTGCTCGGCGAGCAGTACTTC.

The genes are TRBV18 and TRBJ2-7, with D possibly being TRBD2 (7 bases). The CDR3 extends over 14 amino acids. Trimming stripped 0 bases from V and 2 bases from J, with 8 bases between. Germline V gene lookup returns CDR1 KGHSH and CDR2 LQKENI. The CDR3 nucleotides are TGTGCCAGCTCACCACCGGGGGGGCCCTACGAGCAGTACTTC. Translation gives CASSPPGGPYEQYF. Full variable domain (rest looked up from reference TRBV18 and TRBJ2-7): NAGVMQNPRHLVRRRGQEARLRCSPMKGHSHVYWYRQLPEEGLKFMVYLQKENIIDESGMPKERFSAEFPKEGPSILRIQQVVRGDSAAYFCASSPPGGPYEQYFGPGTRLTVT.

Details on this clone: At one end the junction does not follow the germline gene, possibly because of a read error. The V and J genes are TRBV15 and TRBJ2-6; 10 bases match TRBD2. Per germline, CDR1 LNHNV and CDR2 YYDKDF (reference sequence). The CDR3 length is 21 residues. The CDR3 here is CATSRAALLAGDHSGANGLTF. The CDR3 DNA reads as TGTGCCACCAGCAGAGCCGCCTTGCTAGCGGGGGACCACTCTGGGGCCAACGGCCTGACTTTC.

This chain links TRBV7-2 with TRBJ2-4, with 8 nucleotides matching TRBD2. The CDR3 consists of 14 residues. Germline trimming cut 5 bases from V and 8 bases from J; bases unmatched to any gene: 8. The V gene's germline CDR1 is SGHTA and CDR2 FQGNSA. This CDR3 reads CASSTTSVVDIQYF. In DNA, the CDR3 is TGTGCCAGCAGCACGACTAGCGTCGTGGACATTCAGTACTTC. The entire variable domain, with the rest obtained from reference TRBV7-2 and TRBJ2-4, is as follows: GAGVSQSPSNKVTEKGKDVELRCDPISGHTALYWYRQSLGQGLEFLIYFQGNSAPDKSGLPSDRFSAERTGGSVSTLTIQRTQQEDSAVYLCASSTTSVVDIQYFGAGTRLSVL.

This chain links TRBV10-3 with TRBJ2-7, with TRBD2 identical over 9 bases. With 0 bases clipped from V and 3 bases from J, the junction kept 3 bases outside the gene matches. The CDR3 extends over 15 amino acids. Per the germline V gene, CDR1 is ENHRY and CDR2 is SYGVKD. As DNA, the CDR3 is TGTGCCATCAGTGAGTCTATACTAGCGGGCTACGAGCAGTACTTC. It encodes CAISESILAGYEQYF.

The chain has TRBV19 and TRBJ1-5; weak D call: TRBD1 (5 bases). CDR1 LNHDA and CDR2 SQIVND come from the germline V gene (reference sequence). The CDR3 consists of 16 residues. The V end was cut by 4 bases, the J end by 0 bases, with 13 bases between. The CDR3 DNA reads as TGTGCCAGTAGTACTGCGGGAGGGACTAGCAATCAGCCCCAGCATTTT. It is translated as CASSTAGGTSNQPQHF.

The chain joins TRBV28 to TRBJ2-2; tentative D call: TRBD1 (5 bases). Germline V CDR1 and CDR2: MDHEN, SYDVKM. The CDR3 has 15 residues. The V end was cut by 8 bases, the J end by 0 bases, with 13 bases between. This CDR3 is CASLKQVTNTGELFF. The CDR3 DNA reads as TGTGCCAGCCTAAAACAGGTTACGAACACCGGGGAGCTGTTTTTT.

The chain links TRBV7-2 to TRBJ2-7; TRBD1 matches 8 bases. CDR1 is SGHTA and CDR2 is FQGNSA in the germline V gene. The V segment lost 1 base and the J segment 2 bases; nucleotides outside the gene matches: 4. The CDR3 covers 15 residues. This CDR3 is CASSLGDRIAYEQYF. The CDR3 DNA reads as TGTGCCAGCAGCTTAGGGGACAGGATCGCCTACGAGCAGTACTTC.

This chain links TRBV7-6 with TRBJ2-2; 7 bases map to TRBD1. J lost 8 bases, V lost 4 bases, and 7 bases had no gene match. The CDR3 runs to 14 residues. From germline, CDR1 is SGHVS and CDR2 FNYEAQ. CDR3 amino acids: CASSSRQGSGELFF. CDR3 nucleotides: TGTGCCAGCAGCTCCCGACAGGGTAGTGGGGAGCTGTTTTTT.

This clone was observed a single time. V and J are TRBV11-2 and TRBJ1-2; D ambiguous. The germline V gene has CDR1 SGHAT and CDR2 FQNNGV. The length of the CDR3 is 14 residues. Trimming pared 2 bases from V and 5 bases from J, leaving 12 bases between. CDR3 sequence (DNA): TGTGCCAGCAGCTTAATCTCCGACATTTATGGCTACACCTTC. As protein: CASSLISDIYGYTF. Variable domain in full (rest from reference TRBV11-2 and TRBJ1-2): EAGVAQSPRYKIIEKRQSVAFWCNPISGHATLYWYQQILGQGPKLLIQFQNNGVVDDSQLPKDRFSAERLKGVDSTLKIQPAKLEDSAVYLCASSLISDIYGYTFGSGTRLTVV.

This clone was picked up a small number of times. CDR3 loop: CASSKRYRDTQYF. The CDR3 DNA follows: TGCGCCAGCAGCAAGAGATATAGAGATACGCAGTATTTT. The J gene is TRBJ2-3, the V gene TRBV4-3, with D hard to call. This CDR3 spans 13 amino acids. The germline V gene encodes CDR1 LGHNA and CDR2 YSLEER. The V end lost 5 bases, the J end lost 5 bases, and 11 bases lay between the germline ends.

The rearrangement uses TRBV28 and TRBJ1-2; D is unresolved. This CDR3 contains 14 residues. V shed 4 bases and J shed 4 bases, with 13 bases lying between them. In germline, CDR1 is MDHEN, CDR2 SYDVKM. The CDR3, as DNA: TGTGCCAGCAGTTCCACCCCTTATAGCTATGGCTACACCTTC. Residues: CASSSTPYSYGYTF.

As for this clone: The identical CDR3 is also encoded by other nucleotide sequences in the sample. V usage is TRBV7-9 and J usage is TRBJ1-5, with TRBD1 matching over 7 bases. The V segment lost 3 bases and the J segment 2 bases; nucleotides outside the gene matches: 1. This CDR3 contains 14 residues. Germline-derived CDR1 and CDR2 are SEHNR and FQNEAQ (reference sequence). The CDR3 reads CASSFTGGNQPQHF. Written as DNA, the CDR3 is TGTGCCAGCAGCTTTACAGGGGGCAATCAGCCCCAGCATTTT.

This chain joins TRBV27 and TRBJ1-4, with D perhaps TRBD1 (6 bases). From germline, CDR1 is MNHEY and CDR2 SMNVEV (reference sequence). Trimming took off 8 bases at V and 4 bases at J, with 14 bases between the two ends. This CDR3 contains 14 residues. CDR3 sequence: CASRLTGDNEKLFF. In DNA form, the CDR3 reads TGTGCCAGCCGCCTGACAGGCGATAATGAAAAACTGTTTTTT.

The table lists this clone with a few counts. The chain joins TRBV2 to TRBJ1-6; the match to TRBD1 covers 8 bases. The trim removed 7 bases at V and 0 bases at J, leaving 5 bases unmatched. Germline loops: CDR1 SNHLY, CDR2 FYNNEI. The CDR3 covers 16 residues. The CDR3 sequence: CASTGQVLSYNSPLHF. In DNA form, the CDR3 reads TGTGCCAGCACGGGACAGGTCCTCTCCTATAATTCACCCCTCCACTTT.

The chain carries TRBV7-2 and TRBJ2-7, with TRBD2 matching over 8 bases. Germline loops: CDR1 SGHTA, CDR2 FQGNSA. The V gene end was trimmed by 2 bases and the J gene end by 5 bases; junction bases not matched to a gene: 11. This CDR3 is 16 amino acids long. The DNA of the CDR3 is TGTGCCAGCAGCTTAATGTTAGCCCGGGAGGGCGACGAGCAGTACTTC. Protein product: CASSLMLAREGDEQYF.

In DNA form, the CDR3 reads TGTGCCAGCAGCTTACAAGCGGGAGGCAACCCAGATACGCAGTATTTT. Translating it yields CASSLQAGGNPDTQYF. The chain combines TRBV7-3 with TRBJ2-3; 9 bases match TRBD2. The germline V gene encodes CDR1 SGHTA and CDR2 FQGTGA. CDR3 length: 16 amino acids. After removal of 2 bases from V and 4 bases from J, the junction contained 7 bases not matched to a gene.

The chain links TRBV18 to TRBJ2-7; 7 nucleotides agree with TRBD2. V lost 3 bases, J lost 3 bases, and 5 bases stayed unmatched. The CDR3 sequence is 14 residues long. The V gene's germline CDR1 is KGHSH and CDR2 LQKENI. The CDR3 DNA follows: TGTGCCAGCTCACCGCGTCTAGCGGACTACGAGCAGTACTTC. This translates into CASSPRLADYEQYF.

The V call is TRBV5-1, the J call TRBJ1-1; 9 nucleotides match TRBD1. V gave up 4 bases and J gave up 9 bases; unmatched junction bases: 7. Germline CDR1 reads SGHRS; CDR2 reads YFSETQ. There are 13 residues in the CDR3. CDR3 region: CASSNPGQGKAFF. CDR3 nucleotides: TGCGCCAGCAGCAACCCGGGACAGGGAAAAGCTTTCTTT.

V and J are TRBV2 and TRBJ1-4; 8 nucleotides agree with TRBD1. The CDR3 loop spans 15 amino acids. Germline V gene data show CDR1 as SNHLY and CDR2 as FYNNEI. Germline trimming cut 3 bases from V and 8 bases from J; bases unmatched to any gene: 8. The CDR3 here is CASSEATGASEKLFF. As DNA, the CDR3 is TGTGCCAGCAGTGAGGCGACAGGGGCGAGCGAAAAACTGTTTTTT.

This clone was observed a handful of times. The chain joins TRBV12-5 to TRBJ2-5; 10 bases are shared with TRBD1. CDR1 LGHNT and CDR2 FRNRAP come from the germline V gene. Germline trimming cut 6 bases from V and 5 bases from J; bases unmatched to any gene: 6. CDR3 size: 14 residues. The CDR3 region is CASGPGQGMETQYF. The CDR3 DNA is TGTGCTAGTGGCCCGGGACAGGGGATGGAGACCCAGTACTTC.

The chain recombines TRBV5-1 with TRBJ2-7, with 8 bases lining up with TRBD2. The CDR3 loop spans 15 amino acids. The germline V gene encodes CDR1 SGHRS and CDR2 YFSETQ. V shed 4 bases, J shed 2 bases, and the junction held 8 bases outside the gene matches. Here the CDR3 reads CASSHGGAGAYEQYF. The CDR3 DNA reads as TGCGCCAGCAGCCACGGGGGGGCAGGGGCCTACGAGCAGTACTTC.

V and J are TRBV5-1 and TRBJ1-2; D unresolved. The ends were cut back, 1 base at V and 3 bases at J, with 16 bases in the middle. The CDR3 is 16 amino acids. Germline lookup yields CDR1 SGHRS and CDR2 YFSETQ. The CDR3 DNA is TGCGCCAGCAGCTTGACTGCAGGACTGAACGACTATGGCTACACCTTC. Translating gives CASSLTAGLNDYGYTF.

This clone was counted only a few times. This sample also contains other DNA sequences that code for the same CDR3. The chain is built from TRBV28 and TRBJ1-2, with 8 bases matching TRBD1. Trimming cost V 6 bases and J 8 bases; bases outside gene matches: 8. CDR3 length: 13 amino acids. CDR1 is MDHEN and CDR2 is SYDVKM in the germline V gene. CDR3 sequence: CASSRGQALGYTF. For the CDR3, the DNA is TGTGCCAGCAGCAGGGGACAGGCCCTCGGCTACACCTTC.